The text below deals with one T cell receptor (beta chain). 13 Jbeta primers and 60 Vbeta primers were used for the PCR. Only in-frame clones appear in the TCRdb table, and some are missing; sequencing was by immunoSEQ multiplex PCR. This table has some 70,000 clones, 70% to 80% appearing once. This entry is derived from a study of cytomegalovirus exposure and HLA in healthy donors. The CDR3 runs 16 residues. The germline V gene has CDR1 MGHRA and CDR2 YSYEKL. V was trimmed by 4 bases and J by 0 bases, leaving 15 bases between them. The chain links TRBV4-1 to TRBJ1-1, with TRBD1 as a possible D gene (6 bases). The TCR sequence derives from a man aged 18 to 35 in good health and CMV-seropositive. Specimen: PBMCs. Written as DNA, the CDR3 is TGCGCCAGCAGCCCGAAAATGACAGGCATGAACACTGAAGCTTTCTTT. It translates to CASSPKMTGMNTEAFF.